The clone carrying this TCR beta chain is a singleton in its sample. Germline CDR1 and CDR2: SNHLY and FYNNEI. This CDR3 spans 14 amino acids. Between the trimmed V and J ends, which lost 10 bases and 0 bases, there was a span of 15 bases. Only in-frame clones appear in the TCRdb table, and some are missing; sequencing was by immunoSEQ multiplex PCR. The repertoire holds 100,000 to 150,000 clones, 82% seen once, with about 5% in the top ten. This specimen belongs to a study of blood T cell repertoires in COVID-19. This TCR was recovered from a woman aged 65 to 85 with acute or convalescent COVID-19. What was sequenced was peripheral blood. The rearrangement links TRBV2 to TRBJ1-1, with a tentative D call TRBD1 (5 bases). The CDR3 is CATQARDLNTEAFF. The CDR3, as DNA: TGTGCCACCCAAGCCCGGGACTTGAACACTGAAGCTTTCTTT.